The rows below give T cell receptor beta chains drawn from one sample of a study of blood T cell repertoires in COVID-19. Sequenced by immunoSEQ multiplex PCR; TCRdb stores in-frame clones only, minus some. This table holds around 30,000 clones, roughly 90% found once. Sequencing input: peripheral blood. The receptors derive from a woman aged 40 to 50 with active or convalescent COVID-19. The CDR3 runs from the conserved cysteine through the conserved F or W. D genes are given only for firm matches. The size field is filled for only some rows; it gives once, few, many or a size class.

>few|TRBV29-1|-|TRBJ1-1
TGCAGCGTTGCTTGGCTCATGAACACTGAAGCTTTCTTT
CSVAWLMNTEAFF
>-|TRBV7-9|-|TRBJ1-5
TGTGCCAGCAGCTTAGCATTGGGGCAGAAGGATCAGCCCCAGCATTTT
CASSLALGQKDQPQHF
>-|TRBV9|TRBD2|TRBJ2-3
TGTGCCAGCAGCGCCCGACTAGCGGGGGGTACAGATACGCAGTATTTT
CASSARLAGGTDTQYF
>-|TRBV2|-|TRBJ1-3
TGTGCCAGCGCGATGAGGGGGGGTTCTGGAAACACCATATATTTT
CASAMRGGSGNTIYF
>-|TRBV6-6|TRBD1|TRBJ1-2
TGTGCCAGCGGACAGGGATCGACTAACTATGGCTACACCTTC
CASGQGSTNYGYTF
>-|TRBV27|TRBD1|TRBJ2-5
TGTGCCAGCAGTTTGAGCAGGGGGCGGGAGACCCAGTACTTC
CASSLSRGRETQYF
>-|TRBV11-1|-|TRBJ1-1
TGTGCCAGCAGCTTCACAGATAACACTGAAGCTTTCTTT
CASSFTDNTEAFF
>-|TRBV28|-|TRBJ1-5
TGTGCCAGCGACTATGGGATTTTAAGCAATCAGCCCCAGCATTTT
CASDYGILSNQPQHF
>-|TRBV29-1|TRBD1|TRBJ1-1
TGCAGCGGCGACAGGGGGCGCTTCACTGAAGCTTTCTTT
CSGDRGRFTEAFF
>-|TRBV24-1|TRBD2|TRBJ2-5
TGTGCCACCGGGGATCTCGGACTAGCGGATCAAGAGACCCAGTACTTC
CATGDLGLADQETQYF
>-|TRBV6-2/TRBV6-3|TRBD2|TRBJ2-7
TGTGCCAGCAGTTACGGGGCTAGCGGGGGGAGCTCCTACGAGCAGTACTTC
CASSYGASGGSSYEQYF
>-|TRBV18|TRBD1|TRBJ2-5
TGTGCCAGCTCACCAGGGGACAGGGGATCGGGACAGACCCAGTACTTC
CASSPGDRGSGQTQYF
>once|TRBV19|TRBD1|TRBJ1-2
TGTGCCAGTATTAACAGGGGTAACTATGGCTACACCTTC
CASINRGNYGYTF
>-|TRBV7-2|TRBD1|TRBJ1-2
TGTGCCAGCAGCTCCCGGACAGGTCCAGCTAACTATGGCTACACCTTC
CASSSRTGPANYGYTF
>-|TRBV15|-|TRBJ1-2
TGTGCCACCAGCAAAACCCTGATAGCTAACTATGGCTACACCTTC
CATSKTLIANYGYTF
>-|TRBV6-1|TRBD1|TRBJ1-5
TGTGCCAGCAGTGGGCGCGGGACAGTTTATAGCGATCAGCCCCAGCATTTT
CASSGRGTVYSDQPQHF
>-|TRBV7-3|TRBD1|TRBJ2-7
TGTGCCAGCAGCGTCAACAGGGGGCCCGCCTACGAGCAGTACTTC
CASSVNRGPAYEQYF
>-|TRBV6-2/TRBV6-3|TRBD1|TRBJ1-6
TGTGCCAGCAGTTACTCGGCCAGGGGGTTCTATAATTCACCCCTCCACTTT
CASSYSARGFYNSPLHF
>-|TRBV29-1|TRBD2|TRBJ2-5
TGCAGCGTTGAGGAGCGGGGTGATAGCTTTCAGACCCAGTACTTC
CSVEERGDSFQTQYF
>-|TRBV30|TRBD1|TRBJ2-3
TGTGCCTGGAGTGTGGGACAGGGGGAGAGCACAGATACGCAGTATTTT
CAWSVGQGESTDTQYF
>-|TRBV7-2|TRBD2|TRBJ2-7
TGTGCCAGCAGCTTAGTTGAGACTAGCGGGGGGGCCGGGATGTACGAGCAGTACTTC
CASSLVETSGGAGMYEQYF
>-|TRBV6-2/TRBV6-3|-|TRBJ1-2
TGTGCCAGCAGTTACCGGGGGGCCTGGGGCTACACCTTC
CASSYRGAWGYTF
>once|TRBV12-5|-|TRBJ2-1
TGTGCTAGTGGTCCCCCCGGACAGTTCTACAATGAGCAGTTCTTC
CASGPPGQFYNEQFF
>-|TRBV27|-|TRBJ1-1
TGTGCCAGCACGGCCCCGGAGGGCGAGGTGAACACTGAAGCTTTCTTT
CASTAPEGEVNTEAFF
>-|TRBV7-7|TRBD1|TRBJ2-7
TGTGCTAGCAGCCCGCGTTTGACAGGGCTGCGCCACGAGCAGTACTTC
CASSPRLTGLRHEQYF
>-|TRBV7-2|-|TRBJ2-7
TGTGCCAGCAGTTTTCCGGGACAAGGCTATAGATACGAGCAGTACTTC
CASSFPGQGYRYEQYF